This TCR beta chain was documented in a study of control samples from healthy donors and cancer patients. TCRdb's copy holds only in-frame clones and misses some; the assay was immunoSEQ multiplex PCR. The sample includes approximately 40,000 clones, more than 65% of them seen just once. Germline V gives CDR1 SGDLS, CDR2 YYNGEE. V lost 4 bases and J lost 2; bases outside the gene matches: 6. This CDR3 has 15 residues. The chain employs TRBV9 and TRBJ2-1; 7 nucleotides align to TRBD1. This sequence originates from a male donor with melanoma. The sequenced sample consisted of formalin-fixed, paraffin-embedded tissue. DNA of the CDR3: TGTGCCAGCAGCACCCTAGGGGGCCCCTACAATGAGCAGTTCTTC. Protein product: CASSTLGGPYNEQFF.